The source of this TCR beta chain is a study of blood T cell repertoires in COVID-19. Background on the study: Material from acute and convalescent COVID-19 was sourced from the United States, Italy and Spain. The cDNA or gDNA used as material had been derived from T cells, B-cell-depleted T cells, or PBMCs.

Germline CDR1 reads MNHNS; CDR2 reads SASEGT. The CDR3 runs to 15 residues. Trimming shortened V by 2 bases and J by 4 bases, and 15 bases separated the two germline ends. In the source study's methods: Estimation of nucleated cell counts relied on the amplification of reference gene primers. Only in-frame clones appear in the TCRdb table, and some are missing; sequencing was by immunoSEQ multiplex PCR. That table supplies the V and J calls and clone size; D and trimming were determined from the DNA. The data show about 90,000 clones, 91% seen once. The sample taken for sequencing was peripheral blood. The chain employs TRBV6-1 and TRBJ2-7, with D perhaps matching TRBD1 (6 bases). This clonotype originated in a human donor with active COVID-19. The donor label of this sample is uncertain. For the CDR3, the DNA is TGTGCCAGCAGTGAACCACAGGGTATCGAATACGAGCAGTACTTC. It encodes CASSEPQGIEYEQYF.